One sample yielded the 20 T cell receptor beta chains listed below, sequenced in a study of CD8 T cells in ankylosing spondylitis. The antigens for these receptors are not known. TCRdb reanalysed the 5' RACE reads using MiXCR and keeps one entry per CDR3 protein. Among about 220,000 distinct CDR3 sequences listed, just under 7.5% were seen once. Overall study results and limits: What appeared characteristic of ankylosing spondylitis blood was a TCR beta motif of eight highly homologous variants.

Sequencing was performed on blood, either unsorted or a sorted T cell fraction (not recorded which). The origin of the receptors is a male donor with ankylosing spondylitis.

This clonotype was seen ten or more times. CDR3 DNA sequence: TGTGCCAGCAGCCTATACGGGACAACGAACACCGGGGAGCTGTTTTTT. Translated, it gives CASSLYGTTNTGELFF. The V call is TRBV7-8, the J call TRBJ2-2, with a tentative D call TRBD1 (6 bases). V was cut by 5 bases and J by 0 bases, with 13 bases left in between. Germline loops: CDR1 SGHVS, CDR2 FQNEAQ. This CDR3 has 16 amino acids.

This clonotype was counted many times. V is TRBV7-9 and J is TRBJ2-5; 7 positions agree with TRBD2. The CDR3 extends over 14 amino acids. V was clipped by 3 bases and J by 2 bases; unmatched bases: 3. Germline V gene sequence: CDR1 SEHNR, CDR2 FQNEAQ (reference sequence). CDR3 in DNA: TGTGCCAGCAGCTTGCTAGCGGTACAAGAGACCCAGTACTTC. Translating gives CASSLLAVQETQYF.

This clonotype was observed at least ten times. This chain joins TRBV10-3 and TRBJ2-1, with 7 bases lining up with TRBD2. The CDR3 consists of 15 residues. Germline lookup yields CDR1 ENHRY and CDR2 SYGVKD. With V trimmed by 4 bases and J by 3 bases, 6 bases remained unmatched. CDR3 protein: CAISVPSGIYNEQFF. The DNA of the CDR3 is TGTGCCATCAGTGTACCTAGCGGTATCTACAATGAGCAGTTCTTC.

The table lists this clonotype with many counts. The DNA of the CDR3 is TGTGCCAGCAGCCAGACAGTTTATAGCAATCAGCCCCAGCATTTT. Its translation is CASSQTVYSNQPQHF. The chain combines TRBV12-3 or TRBV12-4 with TRBJ1-5; D is perhaps TRBD1 (5 bases). This CDR3 is 15 amino acids long. Trimming took 6 bases from V and 0 from J, leaving 12 bases between them.

This clonotype appeared many times. The chain links TRBV9 to TRBJ2-1, with a weak D call TRBD2 (5 bases). Trimming cost V 5 bases and J 4 bases, with 13 bases left between them. CDR3 length: 14 amino acids. Germline CDR1 SGDLS, CDR2 YYNGEE. This CDR3 is CASSPSRGYNEQFF. CDR3 DNA: TGTGCCAGCAGTCCTAGTAGAGGGTACAATGAGCAGTTCTTC.

This clonotype has at least ten counts. This sequence joins TRBV4-2 and TRBJ1-1; the D is unclear. The ends were cut back, 1 base at V and 1 base at J, with 10 bases in the middle. CDR3 size: 15 residues. Germline V CDR1 and CDR2: LGHNA, YNFKEQ. The CDR3 region is CASSQAVAWNTEAFF. As DNA, the CDR3 is TGTGCCAGCAGCCAAGCCGTGGCGTGGAACACTGAAGCTTTCTTT.

This clonotype was counted at least ten times. The chain combines TRBV5-1 with TRBJ1-1, with unresolved D. V was shortened by 0 bases and J by 6 bases, with 9 bases between the two germline ends. This CDR3 spans 13 amino acids. Germline assignment: CDR1 SGHRS and CDR2 YFSETQ. The CDR3 protein is CASSLAPQPEAFF. The CDR3 DNA follows: TGCGCCAGCAGCTTGGCTCCTCAACCTGAAGCTTTCTTT.

In its sample, this clonotype was seen many times. The chain recombines TRBV20-1 with TRBJ1-2, with 10 bases lining up with TRBD1. Per germline, CDR1 DFQATT and CDR2 SNEGSKA (reference sequence). This CDR3 is built from 13 residues. V gave up 5 bases and J gave up 6 bases; unmatched junction bases: 6. CDR3 DNA: TGCAGTGCTTGGGTTGGGACAGGGGATGGCTACACCTTC. Translated: CSAWVGTGDGYTF.

The table lists this clonotype with many counts. The chain links TRBV6-2 or TRBV6-3 to TRBJ1-5; 11 bases align to TRBD1. With 6 bases clipped from V and 4 bases from J, the junction kept 2 bases outside the gene matches. The CDR3 sequence is 14 residues long. Looked up from germline, CDR1 is MNHEY and CDR2 is SVGEGT. The CDR3 here is CASRGTGGNQPQHF. The CDR3 nucleotides are TGTGCCAGCAGGGGGACAGGGGGTAATCAGCCCCAGCATTTT.

This clonotype was picked up many times. The CDR3 region is CASSLYRAAYNEQFF. CDR3 nucleotides: TGTGCCAGCAGCTTATACAGGGCCGCCTACAATGAGCAGTTCTTC. The chain is built from TRBV7-9 and TRBJ2-1; D is perhaps TRBD1 (6 bases). The CDR3 is made up of 15 amino acids. V shed 2 bases and J shed 2 bases, with 10 bases lying between them. CDR1 and CDR2 from the germline V gene are SEHNR and FQNEAQ (reference sequence).

This clonotype was seen at least ten times. The chain couples TRBV19 to TRBJ2-7, with a weak D call TRBD2 (6 bases). This CDR3 region has 15 residues. V lost 4 bases and J 0 bases, leaving 13 bases between the germline ends. Germline CDR1 LNHDA, CDR2 SQIVND (reference sequence). DNA for the CDR3: TGTGCCAGTAGTAAAGATGGGGGGTTCTCCTACGAGCAGTACTTC. Translation: CASSKDGGFSYEQYF.

This clonotype was observed many times. The rearrangement links TRBV27 to TRBJ1-5; D possibly corresponds to TRBD1 (6 bases). This CDR3 is 14 amino acids long. Germline CDR1 and CDR2: MNHEY and SMNVEV (reference sequence). The V end was cut by 7 bases, the J end by 7 bases, with 17 bases between. The CDR3 here is CASMIGGAGQPQHF. CDR3 DNA: TGTGCCAGCATGATAGGGGGGGCCGGACAGCCCCAGCATTTT.

This clonotype was recorded many times. V usage is TRBV12-3 or TRBV12-4 and J usage is TRBJ2-5; no clear D. Trimming stripped 3 bases from V and 2 bases from J, with 7 bases between. The CDR3 length is 13 residues. As DNA, the CDR3 is TGTGCCAGCAGTTTCGGGTTGCAAGAGACCCAGTACTTC. It encodes CASSFGLQETQYF.

This clonotype was observed many times. J is TRBJ2-1 and V is TRBV28; TRBD2 aligns across 10 bases. The CDR3 runs to 18 residues. V was clipped by 3 bases and J by 3 bases; unmatched bases: 11. Per germline, CDR1 MDHEN and CDR2 SYDVKM. CDR3 sequence reads: CASSLPPKRGGHYNEQFF. The CDR3 bases are TGTGCCAGCAGTTTGCCTCCGAAGCGGGGGGGACACTACAATGAGCAGTTCTTC.

The table lists this clonotype with many counts. The V call is TRBV6-2 or TRBV6-3, the J call TRBJ1-4, with D perhaps TRBD1 (6 bases). This CDR3 contains 14 residues. The V gene's germline CDR1 is MNHEY and CDR2 SVGEGT. The V end was cut by 5 bases, the J end by 5 bases, with 12 bases between. CDR3 sequence reads: CASSKGHPNEKLFF. The CDR3 DNA follows: TGTGCCAGCAGTAAGGGACATCCAAATGAAAAACTGTTTTTT.

The chain couples TRBV7-9 to TRBJ1-6, with TRBD1 as a possible D gene (6 bases). CDR3 length: 14 residues. Trimming cost V 4 bases and J 6 bases, with 10 bases left between them. Looked up from germline, CDR1 is SEHNR and CDR2 is FQNEAQ (reference sequence). The CDR3 sequence: CASSWDMINSPLHF. The CDR3 DNA follows: TGTGCCAGCAGCTGGGACATGATTAATTCACCCCTCCACTTT.

This clonotype was detected many times. The CDR3 DNA sequence: TGTGCCAGCAGCCCGGAAAATCAGCCCCAGCATTTT. Its protein is CASSPENQPQHF. V and J are TRBV28 and TRBJ1-5; D call uncertain. Trimming removed 6 bases from V and 4 bases from J, with 7 bases in between. Germline assignment: CDR1 MDHEN and CDR2 SYDVKM. CDR3 length: 12 residues. Drawing the rest from reference TRBV28 and TRBJ1-5, the complete variable domain is DVKVTQSSRYLVKRTGEKVFLECVQDMDHENMFWYRQDPGLGLRLIYFSYDVKMKEKGDIPEGYSVSREKKERFSLILESASTNQTSMYLCASSPENQPQHFGDGTRLSIL.

This clonotype was recorded many times. V is TRBV29-1 and J is TRBJ2-5; 8 bases align to TRBD2. CDR3 length: 15 amino acids. The V and J ends lost 2 bases and 5 bases, in that order; junction bases with no gene match: 10. The V gene's germline CDR1 is SQVTM and CDR2 ANQGSEA. CDR3 loop: CSVEKIAGILETQYF. CDR3 coding DNA: TGCAGCGTTGAAAAGATAGCGGGGATTTTGGAGACCCAGTACTTC.

This clonotype was counted ten times or more. This chain connects TRBV11-2 to TRBJ2-2, with D unclear. Trimming shortened V by 2 bases and J by 6 bases, and 7 bases separated the two germline ends. CDR3 length equals 13 residues. In germline, CDR1 is SGHAT, CDR2 FQNNGV. The CDR3, as DNA: TGTGCCAGCAGCTTAACTCGGGCCGGGGAGCTGTTTTTT. Translation: CASSLTRAGELFF.

This clonotype was observed at least ten times. The rearrangement joins TRBV4-1 to TRBJ2-7, with TRBD1 identical over 7 bases. Unmatched junction bases numbered 7, after V lost 2 bases and J lost 6 bases. Germline V gene sequence: CDR1 MGHRA, CDR2 YSYEKL. The CDR3 totals 14 residues. The CDR3 sequence: CASSQRDRALEQYF. CDR3 nucleotides: TGCGCCAGCAGCCAAAGAGACAGGGCCCTCGAGCAGTACTTC.